This TCR beta chain was recovered during a study of post-analysis software for immune sequencing data. Study-wide context: Patients had relapsing-remitting, secondary progressive or progressive-relapsing multiple sclerosis; some lacked subtype. Findings and caveats of the study: A handful of TRBV segments were significantly more frequent in patients than in controls. TRBV5-6, TRBV5-1 and TRBV20-1 were among these segments.

On this clonotype: What it binds is unknown.

The CDR3 extends over 14 amino acids. Trimming took off 2 bases at V and 13 bases at J, with 20 bases between the two ends. TCR beta libraries were prepared from cDNA with unique molecular identifiers. TCRdb ran MiXCR on the PCR reads and lists one entry per CDR3 protein. The repertoire consists of 380,000 or so distinct CDR3 sequences, with 30% to 45% occurring once and the leading ten covering 13%. The receptor's source is a girl aged 10 to 17 with multiple sclerosis. Sequences were obtained from blood. The chain carries TRBV12-3 or TRBV12-4 and TRBJ2-5, with D maybe TRBD1 (6 bases). The CDR3 is CASSLTRGYRERYF. Written as DNA, the CDR3 is TGTGCCAGCAGTTTAACCAGGGGCTATCGCGAGCGGTACTTC.